This TCR beta chain is drawn from a study of high-grade serous ovarian cancer treatment subgroups. Turning to the study itself: Mean per sample: about 15,000 reads, 6,500 to 9,000 unique TCR beta rearrangements. Study-level points and caveats: Higher neoantigen levels went with greater TCR clonal relatedness. Different patients shared almost no repertoire; same-patient tumors shared about 0.1 to 0.8. The analyses considered CDR3 and ignored CDR1 and CDR2.

Tumor tissue was taken before any definitive surgery or chemotherapy was given. Sequenced by immunoSEQ multiplex PCR; TCRdb stores in-frame clones only, minus some. The table includes about 30,000 clones, about 86% detected once. Germline loops: CDR1 SGHAT, CDR2 FQNNGV. The length of the CDR3 is 14 residues. The germline V and J ends were trimmed by 5 bases and 7 bases, with 12 bases remaining between them. This clone was seen more than once but under ten times. Its target is unknown. The TCR was taken from a human donor with high-grade serous ovarian cancer. The sample comprised tumor tissue. V and J are TRBV11-2 and TRBJ2-6, with a weak D call TRBD1 (5 bases). For the CDR3, the DNA is TGTGCCAGCAGCCCGCACCAGGGAGCCAACGTCCTGACTTTC. It translates to CASSPHQGANVLTF.